Sequencing of this T cell receptor beta chain was carried out in a study of PD-1 blockade in mismatch repair-deficient tumors. Study-wide background: Patients had more than ten mismatch repair-deficient cancer types, all previously treated and progressing.

Sequenced by immunoSEQ multiplex PCR; TCRdb stores in-frame clones only, minus some. The data contain roughly 120,000 clones, almost 90% of them seen just once; the ten biggest clones take up about 12%. Every patient had mismatch repair deficiency by PCR or immunohistochemistry. The TCR-sequenced patients were a few responders to pembrolizumab. To note about this clone: No antigen is known for it.

The V gene lost 1 base and the J gene lost 3 bases, with 21 bases spanning the gap. Germline values: CDR1 SGHVS, CDR2 FQNEAQ. There are 18 residues in the CDR3. Notes on the study in general: Tumor-resident clones, often undetectable pretreatment in blood, expanded then contracted after pembrolizumab.

This specimen consisted of peripheral blood, obtained 72 weeks after starting pembrolizumab. The source of this sequence is an adult with mismatch repair-deficient cancer. V gene TRBV7-8 combines with J gene TRBJ1-2; a possible D gene is TRBD1 (5 bases). CDR3 amino acids: CASSLVEMLVGVDYGYTF. DNA of the CDR3: TGTGCCAGCAGCTTAGTTGAGATGCTCGTAGGGGTTGACTATGGCTACACCTTC.